This T cell receptor (beta chain) was obtained from a study of shared clonotypes between healthy human individuals. Study-wide results and limits: Larger richness was generally estimated for naive than memory subsets. Rarefaction showed that sequencing of sorted subsets was incomplete (despite large depth).

Germline V lookup: CDR1 SGHAT, CDR2 FQDESV (reference sequence). Trimming shortened V by 1 base and J by 3 bases, and 10 bases separated the two germline ends. The CDR3 spans 15 residues. The data were produced by immunoSEQ multiplex PCR, yet TCRdb's version contains in-frame clones alone and is incomplete. The repertoire holds 600,000 to 750,000 clones, with around 77% as singletons. This clone showed up just a few times. The antigen remains unidentified. Input material: memory CD4+ T cells sorted from blood. Documented subset: CD45RA-negative fraction. This receptor was taken from a woman between 25 and 40 years old in good health. The chain has TRBV11-1 and TRBJ2-1, with D possibly TRBD1 on 5 matching bases. In DNA form, the CDR3 reads TGTGCCAGCAGCTTAGAAGCTAGGGGCTACAATGAGCAGTTCTTC. Encoded protein: CASSLEARGYNEQFF. Full variable domain (missing parts from reference TRBV11-1 and TRBJ2-1): EAEVAQSPRYKITEKSQAVAFWCDPISGHATLYWYRQILGQGPELLVQFQDESVVDDSQLPKDRFSAERLKGVDSTLKIQPAELGDSAMYLCASSLEARGYNEQFFGPGTRLTVL.